These T cell receptor beta chains were read from a single sample in a study of T-cell reconstitution after alpha-beta-depleted transplantation in children. TCRdb reprocessed the PCR reads with MiXCR, giving one entry per CDR3 protein. This sample has hundreds of thousands of distinct CDR3 sequences, with 8.2% found just once. The specimen comprised PBMCs, mostly from graft donor cells, sampled 180 days after TCRalphabeta/CD19-depleted stem cell transplant. These receptor sequences come from a male patient between 10 and 17 years old who had a stem cell transplant for acute lymphoblastic leukemia, so the T cells may come from the graft donor. Each CDR3 is given with its conserved first and last residue. Fields, in order: V gene, CDR3 protein.

v_call: TRBV12-3/TRBV12-4; cdr3_aa: CASSFRLPSGELFF
v_call: TRBV5-1; cdr3_aa: CASSSQGRNTEAFF
v_call: TRBV10-1; cdr3_aa: CASSGIGSPHNEQFF
v_call: TRBV29-1; cdr3_aa: CSVDGQGETQYF
v_call: TRBV7-6; cdr3_aa: CASSAGAHNQPQHF
v_call: TRBV7-3; cdr3_aa: CASSLTGLAGGSSYEQYF
v_call: TRBV5-1; cdr3_aa: CASSFYGTANTGELFF
v_call: TRBV7-8; cdr3_aa: CASSAQGRTQYGYTF
v_call: TRBV7-9; cdr3_aa: CASSPRLPGTGDSGANVLTF
v_call: TRBV7-2; cdr3_aa: CASSLGLVTNEKLFF
v_call: TRBV6-2/TRBV6-3; cdr3_aa: CASSRYSFFSDTKGSYEQYF
v_call: TRBV7-2; cdr3_aa: CAGSLYRGNTEAFF
v_call: TRBV3-1; cdr3_aa: CASSRVADQETQYF
v_call: TRBV25-1; cdr3_aa: CASKRGAPETQYF
v_call: TRBV7-6; cdr3_aa: CASSLGRRNEQFF
v_call: TRBV27; cdr3_aa: CASKLLGTDTQYF
v_call: TRBV18; cdr3_aa: CASSPGGRGVEQYF
v_call: TRBV4-2; cdr3_aa: CASSHPGQGAGAKNIQYF
v_call: TRBV11-2; cdr3_aa: CASSLTTGLNSEAFF
v_call: TRBV9; cdr3_aa: CASSVGLEGGDPVIQYF
v_call: TRBV12-3/TRBV12-4; cdr3_aa: CASRAGEADTQYF
v_call: TRBV7-8; cdr3_aa: CASSFRGTSNQPQHF
v_call: TRBV10-3; cdr3_aa: CAIHSGGPPWGTDTQYF
v_call: TRBV10-3; cdr3_aa: CAISDPGLPVVSYEQYF
v_call: TRBV3-1; cdr3_aa: CASSQGWETQYF
v_call: TRBV14; cdr3_aa: CASSPRQVTQETQYF
v_call: TRBV7-9; cdr3_aa: CASSLKTVRQETQYF
v_call: TRBV4-2; cdr3_aa: CASSPRTGGGDEQFF